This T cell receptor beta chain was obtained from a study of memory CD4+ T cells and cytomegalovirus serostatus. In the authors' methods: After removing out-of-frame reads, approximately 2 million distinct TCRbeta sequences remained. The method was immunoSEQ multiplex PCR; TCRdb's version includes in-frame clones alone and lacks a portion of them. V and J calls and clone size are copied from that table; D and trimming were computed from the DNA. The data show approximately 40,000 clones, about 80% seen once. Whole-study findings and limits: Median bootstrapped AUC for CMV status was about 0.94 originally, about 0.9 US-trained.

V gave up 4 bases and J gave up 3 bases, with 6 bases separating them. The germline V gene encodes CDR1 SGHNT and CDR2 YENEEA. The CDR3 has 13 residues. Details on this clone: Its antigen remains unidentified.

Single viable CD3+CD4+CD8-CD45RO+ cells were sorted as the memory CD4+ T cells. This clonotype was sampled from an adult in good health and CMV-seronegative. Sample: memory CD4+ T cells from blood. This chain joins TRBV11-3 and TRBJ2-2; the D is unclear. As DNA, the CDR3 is TGTGCCAGCAGCTACCAGTACACCGGGGAGCTGTTTTTT. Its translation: CASSYQYTGELFF.